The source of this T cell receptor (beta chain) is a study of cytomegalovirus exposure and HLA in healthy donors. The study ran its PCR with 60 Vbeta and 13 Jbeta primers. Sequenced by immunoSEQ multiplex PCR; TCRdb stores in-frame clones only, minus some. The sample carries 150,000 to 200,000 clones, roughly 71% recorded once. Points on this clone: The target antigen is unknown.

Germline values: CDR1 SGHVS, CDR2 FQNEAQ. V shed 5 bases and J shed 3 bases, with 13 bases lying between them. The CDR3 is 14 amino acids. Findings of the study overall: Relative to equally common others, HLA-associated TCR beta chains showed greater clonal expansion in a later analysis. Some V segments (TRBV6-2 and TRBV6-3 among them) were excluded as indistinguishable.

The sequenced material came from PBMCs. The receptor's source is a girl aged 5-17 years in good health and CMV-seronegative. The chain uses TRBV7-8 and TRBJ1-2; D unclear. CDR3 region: CASSPDGVHYGYTF. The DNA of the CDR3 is TGTGCCAGCAGCCCAGACGGGGTTCACTATGGCTACACCTTC.